This T cell receptor (beta chain) was identified in a study of identical twins. Findings and limits, study-wide: Within beta out-of-frame sequences, the excess sharing observed between twins was weaker.

TCRdb reprocessed the 5' RACE reads with MiXCR, giving one entry per CDR3 protein. The repertoire includes 700,000 to 950,000 distinct CDR3 sequences, 12% of them detected once, and around 1.5% sits in the top ten. V was pared by 2 bases and J by 2 bases, with 18 bases between. CDR3 length: 17 residues. Germline V lookup: CDR1 SGHVS, CDR2 FQNEAQ. Concerning this clonotype itself: Antigen specificity is unknown.

Separately, the same data were catalogued under a study of yellow fever vaccine responses in identical twins. That study adds: Twins reportedly appeared to share part of their vaccine T cell response while keeping part individual.

The material sequenced was PBMCs. V and J are TRBV7-8 and TRBJ2-5, with D possibly being TRBD2 (6 bases). This TCR came from a woman younger than 35 in good health. DNA of the CDR3: TGTGCCAGCAGCTTACTAGGGGTAGCGGTCCTTCAAGAGACCCAGTACTTC. Translating it yields CASSLLGVAVLQETQYF.